This T cell receptor beta chain was recovered during a study of T cells in Graves' hyperthyroidism and ophthalmopathy. CDR1 is MNHGY, CDR2 SAAAGT, per germline. V was trimmed by 7 bases and J by 5 bases, leaving 20 bases between them. The length of the CDR3 is 15 residues. In patients aged 18 to 65, hyperthyroidism was newly diagnosed, with duration under 2 months. General study points: Peripheral blood also featured most of the thyroid clonotypes expanded above 0.001. In validation, the model predicted ophthalmopathy. These predictions came a median about 6.5 months before onset.

Using RNA transcripts as the source, TCR beta CDR3 regions were amplified. During a first-round RT-PCR of the TCR CDR3, the HTBI primer set was used. TCRdb re-called the multiplex PCR reads through MiXCR, storing one row per CDR3 protein. Of about 770,000 distinct CDR3 sequences in the sample, around 19% were seen once. Concerning this clonotype: Its specificity is unknown. A much larger clone differs from this one at a single base, so this may be a read error.

The TCR was taken from a woman aged 50 to 60 with Graves' hyperthyroidism that later progressed to Graves' ophthalmopathy. The chain carries TRBV6-8 and TRBJ2-5, with D perhaps TRBD2 (6 bases). Sequencing used blood. The CDR3 reads CASIPRQPEGETQYF. CDR3 sequence (DNA): TGTGCCAGCATACCTCGACAGCCGGAGGGGGAGACCCAGTACTTC.